Below, 21 T cell receptor beta chains from the same sample are listed, as sequenced in a study of CD8 T cells in Susac syndrome. RNA in amounts of about 0.45 to 1 ug was reverse transcribed with random hexamers. TCRdb passed the immunoSEQ multiplex PCR reads through MiXCR, listing each CDR3 protein once. The profile shows about 140,000 distinct CDR3 sequences, approximately 95% of them singletons. What was sequenced was CD4+ T cells from PBMCs. These receptors were taken from a human donor with multiple sclerosis.

The V and J genes are TRBV5-1 and TRBJ2-7; a possible D gene is TRBD2 (6 bases). The CDR3 has 14 amino acids. The germline V gene encodes CDR1 SGHRS and CDR2 YFSETQ. Between the trimmed V and J ends, which lost 5 bases and 2 bases, there was a span of 14 bases. CDR3 protein: CASSMGGSTYEQYF. The CDR3 DNA reads as TGCGCCAGCAGTATGGGGGGTAGCACCTACGAGCAGTACTTC.

As DNA, the CDR3 is TGTGCCACCAGTGATTTCGTGCGAGCGGGAAACGAGCAGTACTTC. Amino acids: CATSDFVRAGNEQYF. The chain uses TRBV24-1 and TRBJ2-7; 7 bases agree with TRBD2. Trimming cost V 1 base and J 5 bases; bases outside gene matches: 7. This CDR3 is built from 15 residues. Germline lookup yields CDR1 KGHDR and CDR2 SFDVKD.

This clonotype was found once. This sequence joins TRBV29-1 and TRBJ2-3; TRBD1 aligns across 9 bases. There are 14 residues in the CDR3. Germline trimming cut 4 bases from V and 4 bases from J; bases unmatched to any gene: 6. Germline CDR1 is SQVTM and CDR2 is ANQGSEA. CDR3 nucleotide sequence: TGCAGCGTTGTACGACAGGGGGGCCCAGATACGCAGTATTTT. Protein: CSVVRQGGPDTQYF.

The gene calls are TRBV5-1 and TRBJ2-7; 8 bases line up with TRBD2. The V gene end was trimmed by 7 bases and the J gene end by 5 bases; junction bases not matched to a gene: 11. This CDR3 has 14 amino acids. Per the germline V gene, CDR1 is SGHRS and CDR2 is YFSETQ. DNA of the CDR3: TGCGCCAGCGGTAGAGCGGGAGCTGGGGACGAGCAGTACTTC. Translating gives CASGRAGAGDEQYF.

The chain uses TRBV27 and TRBJ2-5; no clear D gene. V shed 6 bases and J shed 5 bases, with 13 bases lying between them. Germline V lookup: CDR1 MNHEY, CDR2 SMNVEV (reference sequence). CDR3 length equals 13 residues. DNA for the CDR3: TGTGCCAGCAGATTCGCCATGGGGGAGACCCAGTACTTC. It translates to CASRFAMGETQYF.

The V call is TRBV29-1, the J call TRBJ2-3, with 11 bases that match TRBD2. V was pared by 6 bases and J by 3 bases, with 8 bases of the junction left unmatched. In germline, CDR1 is SQVTM, CDR2 ANQGSEA. This CDR3 contains 15 residues. The CDR3 coding sequence is TGCAGCGTCCTAGGGACTAGCGGAACTACAGATACGCAGTATTTT. It yields the protein CSVLGTSGTTDTQYF.

This clonotype was seen once. The V gene is TRBV11-1, the J gene TRBJ2-1, with TRBD2 as a possible D gene (8 bases). Deletions cut 5 bases from V and 9 bases from J, with 38 bases between. Germline V gives CDR1 SGHAT, CDR2 FQDESV (reference sequence). CDR3 length: 21 residues. CDR3 sequence: CASSPRGLAGGRQRGNVEQFF. The DNA of the CDR3 is TGTGCCAGCAGCCCAAGGGGGCTCGCGGGGGGCCGCCAGCGGGGAAATGTTGAGCAGTTCTTC.

The chain is built from TRBV11-1 and TRBJ2-1; 16 bases are shared with TRBD2. Per the germline V gene, CDR1 is SGHAT and CDR2 is FQDESV (reference sequence). After removal of 4 bases from V and 11 bases from J, the junction contained 8 bases not matched to a gene. The CDR3 totals 16 residues. The CDR3 region has the DNA TGTGCCAGCAGCTATGTAGGGACTAGCGGGGGGGGTCAGCAGTTCTTC. This gives the protein CASSYVGTSGGGQQFF.

The chain recombines TRBV20-1 with TRBJ2-1; D unresolved. CDR1 and CDR2 (germline): DFQATT, SNEGSKA (reference sequence). This CDR3 spans 14 amino acids. With 0 bases removed from V and 7 bases from J, the gap between germline ends came to 13 bases. CDR3 nucleotides: TGCAGTGCTAGAGATCTTGGAAGTTGGAATGAGCAGTTCTTC. Protein: CSARDLGSWNEQFF.

The rearrangement joins TRBV9 to TRBJ2-7; tentative D call: TRBD1 (6 bases). Germline CDR1 is SGDLS and CDR2 is YYNGEE. Trimming cost V 8 bases and J 2 bases, with 14 bases left between them. The CDR3 runs 13 residues. The CDR3 DNA is TGTGCCAGTAGTTCGAACAGGGCCTACGAGCAGTACTTC. Protein product: CASSSNRAYEQYF.

The rearrangement joins TRBV30 to TRBJ2-4; 10 positions agree with TRBD2. This CDR3 contains 14 residues. V shed 5 bases, J shed 6 bases, and the junction held 7 bases outside the gene matches. Germline CDR1 reads GTSNPN; CDR2 reads SVGIG (reference sequence). The CDR3 region has the DNA TGTGCCTGGGAGCGGGGGGGCGGAGGAAACATTCAGTACTTC. Translation: CAWERGGGGNIQYF.

The V gene is TRBV5-1, the J gene TRBJ2-5; D is undetermined. The CDR3 spans 14 residues. Trimming removed 0 bases at V and 4 bases at J, with 10 bases between. Germline values: CDR1 SGHRS, CDR2 YFSETQ. CDR3: CASSLAAPSETQYF. CDR3 DNA: TGCGCCAGCAGCTTGGCGGCACCCTCAGAGACCCAGTACTTC.

The rearrangement uses TRBV11-1 and TRBJ1-2, with D possibly TRBD1 on 5 matching bases. The V gene's germline CDR1 is SGHAT and CDR2 FQDESV (reference sequence). The CDR3 loop spans 13 amino acids. V lost 6 bases and J 10 bases, leaving 18 bases between the germline ends. The CDR3 DNA reads as TGTGCCAGCAGTTCCCGGGACTTTAGTGACTACACCTTC. Protein product: CASSSRDFSDYTF.

The chain joins TRBV2 to TRBJ2-3; D may match TRBD1 or TRBD2 (5 bases each). Germline V lookup: CDR1 SNHLY, CDR2 FYNNEI. The V end lost 7 bases, the J end lost 0 bases, and 17 bases lay between the germline ends. CDR3 length equals 16 residues. Here the CDR3 reads CASIDPGTPSTDTQYF. The CDR3 DNA reads TGTGCCAGCATTGACCCGGGGACCCCTAGCACAGATACGCAGTATTTT.

This clonotype was found once. The gene calls are TRBV15 and TRBJ2-7, with TRBD1 matching 8 bases. Trimming cost V 3 bases and J 2 bases; bases outside gene matches: 6. There are 15 residues in the CDR3. Looked up from germline, CDR1 is LNHNV and CDR2 is YYDKDF (reference sequence). CDR3 bases: TGTGCCACCAGCAGTGCTGGACAGGGCACCTACGAGCAGTACTTC. It yields the protein CATSSAGQGTYEQYF.

The V gene is TRBV7-8, the J gene TRBJ1-1; no reliable D call. V was clipped by 3 bases and J by 5 bases, with 10 bases between them. Germline CDR1 SGHVS, CDR2 FQNEAQ. This CDR3 region has 13 residues. In nucleotides, the CDR3 is TGTGCCAGCAGCTTGAAACCGAGGACTGAAGCTTTCTTT. It encodes CASSLKPRTEAFF.

This chain uses TRBV29-1 with TRBJ2-5, with 7 bases aligning to TRBD2. The trim removed 6 bases at V and 0 bases at J, leaving 4 bases unmatched. Germline loops: CDR1 SQVTM, CDR2 ANQGSEA. The length of the CDR3 is 13 residues. CDR3 residues: CSVGLSYQETQYF. The CDR3 nucleotides read TGCAGCGTGGGACTATCGTACCAAGAGACCCAGTACTTC.

The chain employs TRBV28 and TRBJ1-2; 8 positions agree with TRBD1. CDR3 size: 16 residues. From germline, CDR1 is MDHEN and CDR2 SYDVKM. Trimming cost V 3 bases and J 8 bases; bases outside gene matches: 14. The CDR3 is CASSFGRGLEWRGYTF. CDR3 bases: TGTGCCAGCAGTTTTGGCAGGGGGCTTGAATGGAGAGGCTACACCTTC.

V gene TRBV6-2 or TRBV6-3 combines with J gene TRBJ2-7; 7 bases fit TRBD1. This CDR3 is 12 amino acids long. Looked up from germline, CDR1 is MNHEY and CDR2 is SVGEGT. The V and J ends lost 10 bases and 6 bases, in that order; junction bases with no gene match: 9. DNA for the CDR3: TGTGCCACCCTAGGACAGGTGGCCGAGCAGTACTTC. It translates to CATLGQVAEQYF.

The CDR3 region has the DNA TGTGCCAGCAGTTTACATCTGGCGAGTCTGACCTACGAGCAGTACTTC. This gives the protein CASSLHLASLTYEQYF. V gene TRBV28 combines with J gene TRBJ2-7, with D unclear. CDR3 size: 16 residues. V was clipped by 2 bases and J by 2 bases, with 16 bases between them. Germline V gene sequence: CDR1 MDHEN, CDR2 SYDVKM.

The V gene is TRBV10-3, the J gene TRBJ1-1; D remains unclear. In germline, CDR1 is ENHRY, CDR2 SYGVKD. This CDR3 contains 14 residues. V lost 10 bases, J lost 1 base, and 16 bases lay in between. CDR3: CASLTGPQNTEAFF. The CDR3 DNA follows: TGTGCCAGCCTTACCGGGCCCCAGAACACTGAAGCTTTCTTT.